One and the same sample provided the 14 T cell receptor beta chains below, sequenced in a study of control samples from healthy donors and cancer patients (dated by TCRdb to the early 2020s). The library was prepared using the immunoSEQ multiplex PCR assay. Not all clones reach the TCRdb copy of this immuneACCESS table, which keeps in-frame sequences only. Checked studies attribute under half of the gap to unresolved V genes and leave the rest unexplained. The sample profile shows 170,000 or so clones; more than 85% of them were found once. In total, the top ten clones hold roughly 2% of the sample. The material sequenced was blood. These receptors originate from a middle-aged woman in good health.

This rearrangement joins TRBV4-1 to TRBJ2-7; 9 positions match TRBD2. Trimming took 6 bases from V and 4 from J; bases not matched to a gene: 7. This CDR3 is 14 amino acids long. Germline loops: CDR1 MGHRA, CDR2 YSYEKL. CDR3 DNA sequence: TGCGCCAGCAGTTCCCTAGCGGGGCCTTACGAGCAGTACTTC. Protein sequence: CASSSLAGPYEQYF.

This clone came up a few times. The rearrangement uses TRBV6-4 and TRBJ1-1; no clear D. This CDR3 has 13 amino acids. Trimming removed 3 bases at V and 5 bases at J, with 10 bases between. Germline CDR1 is MRHNA and CDR2 is SNTAGT. The DNA for the CDR3 is TGTGCCAGCAGTGAATTTGAGGCGACTGAAGCTTTCTTT. Protein product: CASSEFEATEAFF.

The gene calls are TRBV5-1 and TRBJ1-4; 7 bases fit TRBD1. CDR3 length: 15 amino acids. V lost 2 bases, J lost 8 bases, and 9 bases stayed unmatched. Germline V gene lookup returns CDR1 SGHRS and CDR2 YFSETQ. The CDR3 DNA is TGCGCCAGCAGCTTTTCAGGGGGTGAAATAGAAAAACTGTTTTTT. Protein product: CASSFSGGEIEKLFF.

V is TRBV12-3 or TRBV12-4 and J is TRBJ1-1; perhaps TRBD1 as D (5 bases). Trimming took 6 bases from V and 1 from J, leaving 9 bases between them. The CDR3 consists of 13 residues. The CDR3: CASSSTENTEAFF. The CDR3 DNA follows: TGTGCCAGCAGCTCGACAGAGAACACTGAAGCTTTCTTT.

J is TRBJ1-5 and V is TRBV6-1; D is ambiguous. Germline lookup yields CDR1 MNHNS and CDR2 SASEGT. The CDR3 extends over 14 amino acids. Trimming cost V 2 bases and J 7 bases, with 12 bases left between them. The CDR3 nucleotides read TGTGCCAGCAGTGAAATGGGCATGGCCCAGCCCCAGCATTTT. Translated: CASSEMGMAQPQHF.

The CDR3 DNA is TGTGCCAGCAGCCAAGACCGGACACTATACACAGATACGCAGTATTTT. Translating gives CASSQDRTLYTDTQYF. This chain joins TRBV3-1 (or the pseudogene TRBV3-2) and TRBJ2-3, with a possible D match to TRBD1 (5 bases). The CDR3 is made up of 16 amino acids. V lost 0 bases and J lost 2, with 12 bases in between. Per germline, CDR1 LGHDT and CDR2 YNNKEL (reference sequence).

The chain couples TRBV27 to TRBJ2-7; TRBD1 aligns across 10 bases. V lost 9 bases and J lost 4; bases outside the gene matches: 6. Germline V gene data show CDR1 as MNHEY and CDR2 as SMNVEV (reference sequence). CDR3 length equals 13 residues. This CDR3 is CASSDRGLYEQYF. The CDR3, as DNA: TGTGCCAGTTCCGACAGGGGGCTGTACGAGCAGTACTTC.

The table lists this clone with a few counts. This chain links TRBV7-9 with TRBJ2-7, with a tentative D call TRBD1 (5 bases). The ends were cut back, 4 bases at V and 0 bases at J, with 13 bases in the middle. The CDR3 consists of 15 residues. Per the germline V gene, CDR1 is SEHNR and CDR2 is FQNEAQ (reference sequence). The CDR3 coding sequence is TGTGCCAGCAGCTATGGGGCGGCCCCCTCCTACGAGCAGTACTTC. Protein product: CASSYGAAPSYEQYF.

The J gene is TRBJ1-1, the V gene TRBV18, with D maybe TRBD1 (5 bases). CDR1 and CDR2 from the germline V gene are KGHSH and LQKENI. V gave up 2 bases and J gave up 6 bases, with 13 bases separating them. CDR3 length equals 14 residues. The CDR3 sequence: CASSPRGDRAEAFF. The CDR3 bases are TGTGCCAGCTCACCAAGAGGGGACCGCGCTGAAGCTTTCTTT.

The J gene is TRBJ1-4, the V gene TRBV5-4; D may be TRBD1 (6 bases). V was clipped by 2 bases and J by 7 bases, with 15 bases between them. CDR3 length equals 15 residues. Germline V lookup: CDR1 SGHNT, CDR2 YYREEE (reference sequence). CDR3 residues: CASSLGGAIFEKLFF. The CDR3 DNA reads as TGTGCCAGCAGCTTAGGGGGGGCGATTTTTGAAAAACTGTTTTTT.

The genes are TRBV5-1 and TRBJ1-1, with no clear D. V was shortened by 2 bases and J by 1 base, with 6 bases between the two germline ends. The CDR3 sequence is 13 residues long. Germline assignment: CDR1 SGHRS and CDR2 YFSETQ. The CDR3 nucleotides read TGCGCCAGCAGCTTTATAGCGAACACTGAAGCTTTCTTT. Its translation: CASSFIANTEAFF.

The sample holds one count of this clone. The chain is built from TRBV9 and TRBJ2-2, with 9 bases identical to TRBD2. CDR1 SGDLS and CDR2 YYNGEE come from the germline V gene. The CDR3 contains 15 residues. Unmatched junction bases numbered 6, after V lost 5 bases and J lost 4 bases. The CDR3 region has the DNA TGTGCCAGCAGTCGGACTAGCGAGGCCACCGGGGAGCTGTTTTTT. It is translated as CASSRTSEATGELFF.

This clone has only one observation. This chain connects TRBV5-1 to TRBJ1-1, with 8 bases lining up with TRBD1. V gave up 4 bases and J gave up 1 base; unmatched junction bases: 18. The CDR3 runs to 19 residues. Germline V gives CDR1 SGHRS, CDR2 YFSETQ. The CDR3 spells CASSTPHGQGGIGNTEAFF. In DNA, the CDR3 is TGCGCCAGCAGCACCCCACACGGACAGGGAGGGATTGGGAACACTGAAGCTTTCTTT. The full variable domain, rest sourced from reference TRBV5-1 and TRBJ1-1, is KAGVTQTPRYLIKTRGQQVTLSCSPISGHRSVSWYQQTPGQGLQFLFEYFSETQRNKGNFPGRFSGRQFSNSRSEMNVSTLELGDSALYLCASSTPHGQGGIGNTEAFFGQGTRLTVV.

This clone came up a few times. The chain is built from TRBV6-1 and TRBJ1-2; D possibly corresponds to TRBD1 (5 bases). Trimming stripped 1 base from V and 8 bases from J, with 17 bases between. Germline V gives CDR1 MNHNS, CDR2 SASEGT. This CDR3 contains 15 residues. The CDR3 bases are TGTGCCAGCAGTGAAGGGGGGACGCTACCAGGGGGCTACACCTTC. This encodes CASSEGGTLPGGYTF.